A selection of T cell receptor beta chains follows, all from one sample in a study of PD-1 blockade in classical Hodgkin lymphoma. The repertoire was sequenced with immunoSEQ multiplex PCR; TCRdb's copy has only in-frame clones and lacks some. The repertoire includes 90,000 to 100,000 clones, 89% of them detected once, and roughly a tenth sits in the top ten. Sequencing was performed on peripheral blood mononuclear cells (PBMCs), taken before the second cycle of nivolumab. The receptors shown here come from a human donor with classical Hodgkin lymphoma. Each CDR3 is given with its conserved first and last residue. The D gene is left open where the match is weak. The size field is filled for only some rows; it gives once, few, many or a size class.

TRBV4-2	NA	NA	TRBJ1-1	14	TGTGCCAGCAGCCAAGATAAGGGGAACACTGAAGCTTTCTTT	CASSQDKGNTEAFF
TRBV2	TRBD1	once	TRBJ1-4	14	TGTGCCAGCAGATCCGGGACAGGGGCTGAAAAACTGTTTTTT	CASRSGTGAEKLFF
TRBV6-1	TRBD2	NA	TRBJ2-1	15	TGTGCCAGCAGGATACTAGCGGGGGTTAAGAATGAGCAGTTCTTC	CASRILAGVKNEQFF
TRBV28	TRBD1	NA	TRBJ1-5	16	TGTGCCAGCAGTTTCTTGCAGGACAGGGAGAATCAGCCCCAGCATTTT	CASSFLQDRENQPQHF
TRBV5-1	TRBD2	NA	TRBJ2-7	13	TGCGCCAGCAGCCTCGGGACTAACTACGAGCAGTACTTC	CASSLGTNYEQYF
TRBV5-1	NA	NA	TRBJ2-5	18	TGCGCCAGCAGCTTGGGGGGGACAGTCGAACTAGCGGAAGAGACCCAGTACTTC	CASSLGGTVELAEETQYF
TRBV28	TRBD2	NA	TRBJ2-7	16	TGTGCCAGCAGCCTTAGCGGGAGGGGGAGCTCCTACGAGCAGTACTTC	CASSLSGRGSSYEQYF
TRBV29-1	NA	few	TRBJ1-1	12	TGCAGCGTAAATACAGGGATGACTGAAGCTTTCTTT	CSVNTGMTEAFF
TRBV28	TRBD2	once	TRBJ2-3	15	TGTGCCAGCAGTTTTATAGCGGGAGAGGAAGATACGCAGTATTTT	CASSFIAGEEDTQYF
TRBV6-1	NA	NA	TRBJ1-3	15	TGTGCCAGCAGTGATTACAGCGTCTCTGGAAACACCATATATTTT	CASSDYSVSGNTIYF
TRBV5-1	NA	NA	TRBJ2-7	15	TGCGCCAGCAGCTTGGTGCCAGGGGAACTTTACGAGCAGTACTTC	CASSLVPGELYEQYF
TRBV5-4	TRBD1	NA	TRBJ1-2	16	TGTGCCAGCAGCTTGGGACAGGGGATGAGTAACTATGGCTACACCTTC	CASSLGQGMSNYGYTF
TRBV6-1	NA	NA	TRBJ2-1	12	TGTGCCAGCAGTGAGGCCTACAATGAGCAGTTCTTC	CASSEAYNEQFF
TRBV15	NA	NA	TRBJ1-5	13	TGTGCCACCAGCAGAGACGGGGATCAGCCCCAGCATTTT	CATSRDGDQPQHF
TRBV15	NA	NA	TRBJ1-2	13	TGTGCCACCAGCAGAGACAGCAGTATTGGCTACACCTTC	CATSRDSSIGYTF
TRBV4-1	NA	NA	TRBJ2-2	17	TGCGCCAGCAGCCAAGATACAGGGAGGCGAGGGGTCGGGGAGCTGTTTTTT	CASSQDTGRRGVGELFF
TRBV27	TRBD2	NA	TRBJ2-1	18	TGTGCCAGCAGTTTACGGACTAGCGGTACGTGGGCCTACAATGAGCAGTTCTTC	CASSLRTSGTWAYNEQFF
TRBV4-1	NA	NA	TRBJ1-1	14	TGCGCCAGCAGCCAGGGACGGTCGAACACTGAAGCTTTCTTT	CASSQGRSNTEAFF
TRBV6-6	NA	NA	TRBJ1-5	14	TGTGCCAGCAGTTACGGGGAAAGCAATCAGCCCCAGCATTTT	CASSYGESNQPQHF
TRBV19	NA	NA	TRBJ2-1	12	TGTGCCAGTAGTCCAGGCTACAATGAGCAGTTCTTC	CASSPGYNEQFF
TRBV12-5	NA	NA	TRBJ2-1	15	TGTGCTAGTGCCCCTGGTGTCCTTTCCTACAATGAGCAGTTCTTC	CASAPGVLSYNEQFF
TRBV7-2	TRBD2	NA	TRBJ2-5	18	TGTGCCAGCAGCTACCAGCGGGAGGGCCGTATATTTCAAGAGACCCAGTACTTC	CASSYQREGRIFQETQYF
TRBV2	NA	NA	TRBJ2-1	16	TGTGCCAGCAGTGTAGGTGGCGTGGCCTCCTACAATGAGCAGTTCTTC	CASSVGGVASYNEQFF
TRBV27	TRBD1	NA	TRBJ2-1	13	TGTGCCAGCAGTGCACGGACAGGCTATGAGCAGTTCTTC	CASSARTGYEQFF
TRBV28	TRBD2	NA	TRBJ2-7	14	TGTGCCAGCAGTTTTTCTAGCGGACCCTACGAGCAGTACTTC	CASSFSSGPYEQYF
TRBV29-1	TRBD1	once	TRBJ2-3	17	TGCAGCGTCGTAGGTATTGAGGACAGGGGAGGCACAGATACGCAGTATTTT	CSVVGIEDRGGTDTQYF
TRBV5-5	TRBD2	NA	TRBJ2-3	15	TGTGCCAGCAGTTCTCCAGCGGGAGGGCCGAATACGCAGTATTTT	CASSSPAGGPNTQYF
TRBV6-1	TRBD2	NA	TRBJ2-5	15	TGTGCCAGCAGTGTTTGGGTCGGGGGGGAAGAGACCCAGTACTTC	CASSVWVGGEETQYF
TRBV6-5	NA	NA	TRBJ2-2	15	TGTGCCAGCAGTTCGGAGGCCTTCGCCACCGGGGAGCTGTTTTTT	CASSSEAFATGELFF
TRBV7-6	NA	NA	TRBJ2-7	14	TGTGCCAGCAGCTTAGGGGGTGGACTGGAAGAGCAGTACTTC	CASSLGGGLEEQYF
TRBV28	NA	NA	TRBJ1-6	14	TGTGCCAGCAGCCCACCAGGGTATAATTCACCCCTCCACTTT	CASSPPGYNSPLHF
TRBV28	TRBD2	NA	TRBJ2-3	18	TGTGCCAGCAGTTTAGATGGGAGGGCGGGTTTGGACACAGATACGCAGTATTTT	CASSLDGRAGLDTDTQYF
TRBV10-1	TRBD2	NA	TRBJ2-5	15	TGCGCCAGCAGTGAGCGGCGGGGGGTCCAAGAGACCCAGTACTTC	CASSERRGVQETQYF
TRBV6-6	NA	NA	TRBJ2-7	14	TGTGCCAGCAGTCGACCAACGGGGGCTTACGAGCAGTACTTC	CASSRPTGAYEQYF
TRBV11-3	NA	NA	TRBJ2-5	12	TGTGCCAGCAGCTTAGAGGGGGAGACCCAGTACTTC	CASSLEGETQYF
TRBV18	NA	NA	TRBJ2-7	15	TGTGCCAGCTCCCCCGGCAGAGAAGACTCCTACGAGCAGTACTTC	CASSPGREDSYEQYF
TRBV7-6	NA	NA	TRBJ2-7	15	TGTGCCAGCAGCTTAGCAGGCGACACTATTTACGAGCAGTACTTC	CASSLAGDTIYEQYF
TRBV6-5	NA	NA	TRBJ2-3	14	TGTGCCTCCTGGAGAGGGGTCGGCACAGATACGCAGTATTTT	CASWRGVGTDTQYF
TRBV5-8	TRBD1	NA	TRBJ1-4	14	TGTGCCAGCAGCCCTAGGACAGGTCCTGAAAAACTGTTTTTT	CASSPRTGPEKLFF